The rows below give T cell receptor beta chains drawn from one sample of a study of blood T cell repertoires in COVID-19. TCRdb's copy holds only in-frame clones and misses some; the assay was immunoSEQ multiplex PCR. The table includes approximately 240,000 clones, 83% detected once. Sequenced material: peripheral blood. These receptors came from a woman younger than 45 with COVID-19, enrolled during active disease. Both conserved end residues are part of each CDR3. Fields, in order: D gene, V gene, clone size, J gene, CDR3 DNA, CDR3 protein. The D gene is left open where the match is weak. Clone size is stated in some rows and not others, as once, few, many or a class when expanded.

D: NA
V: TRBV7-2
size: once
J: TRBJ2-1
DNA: TGTGCCAGCAGCCGGACGGCGGCGGGGTCGCAGTTCTTC
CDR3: CASSRTAAGSQFF

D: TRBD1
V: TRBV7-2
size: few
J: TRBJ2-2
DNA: TGTGCCAGCAGCTTACGTGACAGGGGGATATCCGGGGAGCTGTTTTTT
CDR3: CASSLRDRGISGELFF

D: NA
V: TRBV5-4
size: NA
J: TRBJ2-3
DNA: TGTGCCAGCAGCTTGGGAACTCAGGTAGATACGCAGTATTTT
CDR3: CASSLGTQVDTQYF

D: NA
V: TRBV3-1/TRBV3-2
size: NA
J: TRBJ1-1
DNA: TGTGCCAGCAGCTCCGGTCCCACTCCTTTCTTT
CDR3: CASSSGPTPFF

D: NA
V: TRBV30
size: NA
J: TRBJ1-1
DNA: TGTGCCTGGAGTTTTCCCGGTTTCGGGGCTGAAGCTTTCTTT
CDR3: CAWSFPGFGAEAFF

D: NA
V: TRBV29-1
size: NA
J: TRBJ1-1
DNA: TGCAGCGTTGAAGATAAGGGGGGGTACACTGAAGCTTTCTTT
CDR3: CSVEDKGGYTEAFF

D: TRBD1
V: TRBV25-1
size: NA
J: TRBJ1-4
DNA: TGTGCCAGCGGGGAAATGGGGACAGGAACTAATGAAAAACTGTTTTTT
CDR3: CASGEMGTGTNEKLFF

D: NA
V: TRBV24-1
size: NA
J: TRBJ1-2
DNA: TGTGCCACCTCAGACTCAATCTATGGCTACACCTTC
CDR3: CATSDSIYGYTF

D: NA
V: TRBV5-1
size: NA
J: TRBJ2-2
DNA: TGCGCCAGCAGCTTGGACACCGCGAACACCGGGGAGCTGTTTTTT
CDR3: CASSLDTANTGELFF

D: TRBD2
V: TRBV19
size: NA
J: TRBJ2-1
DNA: TGTGCCAGTAGTATCTCCCGGACTAGCGGCTTTTCCTACAATGAGCAGTTCTTC
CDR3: CASSISRTSGFSYNEQFF

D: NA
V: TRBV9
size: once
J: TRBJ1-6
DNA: TGTGCCAGCAGCGGAAGAAACGGGAATTCACCCCTCCACTTT
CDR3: CASSGRNGNSPLHF

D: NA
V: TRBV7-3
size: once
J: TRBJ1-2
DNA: TGTGCCAGCAGCCTGGTCGGGTCGAGCGATGGCTACACCTTC
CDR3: CASSLVGSSDGYTF

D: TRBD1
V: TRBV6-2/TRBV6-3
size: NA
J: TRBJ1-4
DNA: TGTGCCAGCAGTGACAGGGGGGGCGAAAAACTGTTTTTT
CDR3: CASSDRGGEKLFF

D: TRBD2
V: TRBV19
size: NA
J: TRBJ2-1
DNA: TGTGCCAGTAGTATAGAAACTGGCGGGAGGGGCATCTACAATGAGCAGTTCTTC
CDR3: CASSIETGGRGIYNEQFF

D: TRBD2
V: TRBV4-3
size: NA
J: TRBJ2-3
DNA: TGCGCCAGCAGCCAGGGGACTAGCGGGCTTAGCACAGATACGCAGTATTTT
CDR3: CASSQGTSGLSTDTQYF

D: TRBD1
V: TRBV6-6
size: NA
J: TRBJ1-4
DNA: TGTGCCAGCAGACAACAGGGGGCGGATAATGAAAAACTGTTTTTT
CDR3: CASRQQGADNEKLFF

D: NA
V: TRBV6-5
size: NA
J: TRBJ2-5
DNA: TGTGCCAGCAGGAGATGGACAGACCAAGAGACCCAGTACTTC
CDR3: CASRRWTDQETQYF

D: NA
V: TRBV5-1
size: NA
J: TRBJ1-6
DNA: TGCGCCAGCAGCCCCAGGGGCGGGTACTCACCCCTCCACTTT
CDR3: CASSPRGGYSPLHF

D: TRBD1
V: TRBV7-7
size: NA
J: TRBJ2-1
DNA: TGTGCCAGCAGCCTGGACAGGTTTAATGAGCAGTTCTTC
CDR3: CASSLDRFNEQFF

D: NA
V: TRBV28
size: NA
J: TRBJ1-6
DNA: TGTGCCAGCATTCCGAGTGGTGAATCACCCCTCCACTTT
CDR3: CASIPSGESPLHF

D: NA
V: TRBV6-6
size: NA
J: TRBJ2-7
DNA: TGTGCCAGCAGTTACGGGGTAGCGTCCTACGAGCAGTACTTC
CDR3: CASSYGVASYEQYF

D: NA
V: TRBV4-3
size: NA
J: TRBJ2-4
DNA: TGCGCCAGCAGCCAAGATATTCGGGGAGCGGGAAACATTCAGTACTTC
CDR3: CASSQDIRGAGNIQYF

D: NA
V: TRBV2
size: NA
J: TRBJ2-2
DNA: TGTGCCAGCAGAGTGGACAGGAACACCGGGGAGCTGTTTTTT
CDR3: CASRVDRNTGELFF

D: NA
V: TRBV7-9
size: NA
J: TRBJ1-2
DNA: TGTGCCAGCAGCCCACGTGCAGTGGCCGGCTACACCTTC
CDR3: CASSPRAVAGYTF

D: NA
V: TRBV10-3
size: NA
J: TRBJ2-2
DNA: TGTGCCATCAGCAGACAGTCTACCGGGGAGCTGTTTTTT
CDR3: CAISRQSTGELFF

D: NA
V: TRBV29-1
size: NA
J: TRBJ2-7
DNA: TGCAGCGTTGTAGCTAGCTACGAGCAGTACTTC
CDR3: CSVVASYEQYF

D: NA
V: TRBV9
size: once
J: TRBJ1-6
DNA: TGTGCCAGCAGCGCCGAGGTCGGCTCACCCCTCCACTTT
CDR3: CASSAEVGSPLHF

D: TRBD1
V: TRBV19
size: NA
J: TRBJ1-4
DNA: TGTGCCAGTAGTAGGGGACAGTTTATGCTTGAAAAACTGTTTTTT
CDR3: CASSRGQFMLEKLFF

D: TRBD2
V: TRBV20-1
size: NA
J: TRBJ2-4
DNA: TGCAGTGCTAGTGAGGCACTAGCGCAAAAGGACATTCAGTACTTC
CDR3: CSASEALAQKDIQYF

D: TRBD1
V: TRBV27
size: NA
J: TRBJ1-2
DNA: TGTGCCAGCAGTCCCGGGACAGCGGAGGGCTACACCTTC
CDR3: CASSPGTAEGYTF

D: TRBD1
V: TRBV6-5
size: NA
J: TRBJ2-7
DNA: TGTGCCAGCAGACAGTCGACAGGGGGCTCCTACGAGCAGTACTTC
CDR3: CASRQSTGGSYEQYF

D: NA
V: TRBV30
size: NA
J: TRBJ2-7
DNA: TGTGCCTGGAGTGTAATTGGATCGGGCGAGCAGTACTTC
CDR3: CAWSVIGSGEQYF

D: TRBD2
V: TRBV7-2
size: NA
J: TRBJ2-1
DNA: TGTGCCAGCAGCTTACCCAACAAGACTAGCGGGAGAAGGTGGGATGAGCAGTTCTTC
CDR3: CASSLPNKTSGRRWDEQFF

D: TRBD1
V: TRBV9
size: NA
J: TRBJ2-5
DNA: TGTGCCAGCAGCGCTGGGGAAGGGACAGGGACGGAGACCCAGTACTTC
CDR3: CASSAGEGTGTETQYF

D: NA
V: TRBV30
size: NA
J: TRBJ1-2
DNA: TGTGCCTGGAGTGCAGGGAACTATGGCTACACCTTC
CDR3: CAWSAGNYGYTF

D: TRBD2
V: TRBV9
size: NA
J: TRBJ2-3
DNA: TGTGCCAGCAGCGTAGGGCTAGCGGGTTCAGATACGCAGTATTTT
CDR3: CASSVGLAGSDTQYF

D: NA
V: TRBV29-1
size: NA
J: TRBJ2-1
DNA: TGCAGCGTTGAGCGGGTAAACTACAATGAGCAGTTCTTC
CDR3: CSVERVNYNEQFF

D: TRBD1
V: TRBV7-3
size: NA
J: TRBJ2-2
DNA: TGTGCCAGCAGCTTGACAGGGCCGAACACCGGGGAGCTGTTTTTT
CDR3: CASSLTGPNTGELFF

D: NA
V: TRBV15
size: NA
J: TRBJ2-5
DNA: TGTGCCACCAGCAGAGTGGCAGGATTCTCGTACCAAGAGACCCAGTACTTC
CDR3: CATSRVAGFSYQETQYF

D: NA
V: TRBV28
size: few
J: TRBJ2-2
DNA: TGTGCCAGCAGCCTGCGTCCCGGGGAGCTGTTTTTT
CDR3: CASSLRPGELFF